The source of this T cell receptor (beta chain) is a study of cytomegalovirus exposure and HLA in healthy donors. It was with 60 Vbeta and 13 Jbeta primers that the PCR ran. Some clones are missing from TCRdb's copy, which holds only in-frame ones; the method was immunoSEQ multiplex PCR. This table holds fewer than 200,000 clones, around 79% found once. The CDR3 is made up of 15 amino acids. Germline lookup yields CDR1 SEHNR and CDR2 FQNEAQ (reference sequence). Trimming removed 3 bases from V and 2 bases from J, with 14 bases in between. The specimen sequenced was PBMCs. The origin of this receptor is a middle-aged man in good health and CMV-seronegative. This chain joins TRBV7-9 and TRBJ2-7; D may be TRBD1 (6 bases). The CDR3 DNA reads TGTGCCAGCAGCTTCTCGGACAGACAGACCTACGAGCAGTACTTC. This translates into CASSFSDRQTYEQYF.